One TCR beta chain is described in this entry. The CDR3 is 13 residues long. Germline-derived CDR1 and CDR2 are MGHDK and SYGVNS. The junction had 9 bases not matched to a gene; V was cut back by 3 bases and J by 12 bases. Assay: immunoSEQ multiplex PCR; the TCRdb copy retains only in-frame clones and omits some. The sample yields 74,000 or so clones, around 96% seen once. The sample is drawn from a study of technical replicates of blood from a few donors. This chain uses TRBV25-1 with TRBJ1-1; 8 bases match TRBD1. Sequenced input: T cells isolated from PBMCs. This receptor was taken from a human donor in good health. In DNA form, the CDR3 reads TGTGCCAGCAGTGAGATCGGACAGGGAGGAACTTTCTTT. Protein product: CASSEIGQGGTFF.